The 12 T cell receptor beta chains given below trace back to one sample, sequenced in a study of neurological immune-mediated disorders. TCRdb re-called the 5' RACE reads with MiXCR, one entry per CDR3 protein. The sample shows tens of thousands of distinct CDR3 sequences, roughly 5% of them seen only once. Input material: PBMCs. All receptors derive from a man in his late teens or twenties with multiple sclerosis.

Concerning this clonotype itself: A read error is likely, as this CDR3 ends without the conserved phenylalanine or tryptophan. J is TRBJ2-1 and V is TRBV4-3; D unclear. Germline lookup yields CDR1 LGHNA and CDR2 YSLEER. This CDR3 contains 15 residues. Trimming pared 0 bases from V and 7 bases from J, leaving 13 bases between. The CDR3 spells CASSQELGAMNEQFN. In DNA, the CDR3 is TGCGCCAGCAGCCAAGAATTGGGCGCTATGAATGAGCAGTTCAAC.

This clonotype was detected ten times or more. The chain links TRBV11-2 to TRBJ2-6; D remains unclear. V was shortened by 4 bases and J by 0 bases, with 13 bases between the two germline ends. This CDR3 has 17 amino acids. Germline V CDR1 and CDR2: SGHAT, FQNNGV. Here the CDR3 DNA reads TGTGCCAGCAGCTCCCTTGTGCGGTTCTCTGGGGCCAACGTCCTGACTTTC. Its translation is CASSSLVRFSGANVLTF. The full variable domain, completed using reference TRBV11-2 and TRBJ2-6, is EAGVAQSPRYKIIEKRQSVAFWCNPISGHATLYWYQQILGQGPKLLIQFQNNGVVDDSQLPKDRFSAERLKGVDSTLKIQPAKLEDSAVYLCASSSLVRFSGANVLTFGAGSRLTVL.

Many counts were recorded for this clonotype. V usage is TRBV5-4 and J usage is TRBJ2-3; D possibly uses TRBD1 or TRBD2 (5 bases each). The V gene lost 4 bases and the J gene lost 13 bases, with 16 bases spanning the gap. This CDR3 region has 12 residues. Germline lookup yields CDR1 SGHNT and CDR2 YYREEE (reference sequence). CDR3 region: CASSTQSRDEYF. CDR3 DNA sequence: TGTGCCAGCAGCACACAGTCCCGGGACGAGTATTTT.

This clonotype was counted many times. This sequence joins TRBV4-3 and TRBJ2-1, with 10 bases matching TRBD2. CDR1 and CDR2 (germline): LGHNA, YSLEER. The CDR3 spans 19 residues. V shed 0 bases, J shed 8 bases, and the junction held 16 bases outside the gene matches. DNA of the CDR3: TGCGCCAGCAGCCAAGAGTTAAGATCGAGCGGGAGGGCCAGGGATGAGCAGTTCTTC. It codes for CASSQELRSSGRARDEQFF.

This clonotype has ten or more counts. V usage is TRBV25-1 and J usage is TRBJ2-3; 13 positions match TRBD2. This CDR3 spans 17 amino acids. Germline V gene sequence: CDR1 MGHDK, CDR2 SYGVNS. The V segment lost 2 bases and the J segment 0 bases; nucleotides outside the gene matches: 2. The DNA for the CDR3 is TGTGCCAGCAGTGAAGGGACTAGCGGGAAAAGCACAGATACGCAGTATTTT. It encodes CASSEGTSGKSTDTQYF.

Many counts were recorded for this clonotype. This chain links TRBV2 with TRBJ2-2; D is ambiguous. The CDR3 extends over 18 amino acids. Germline-derived CDR1 and CDR2 are SNHLY and FYNNEI. Trimming took off 0 bases at V and 3 bases at J, with 17 bases between the two ends. CDR3 in DNA: TGTGCCAGCAGTGAAGCTTTCAGCCAACCCCCCTACACCGGGGAGCTGTTTTTT. Its protein product is CASSEAFSQPPYTGELFF.

This clonotype was detected ten times or more. This chain joins TRBV3-1 and TRBJ1-1, with 9 bases aligning to TRBD1. V lost 4 bases, J lost 1 base, and 7 bases stayed unmatched. Germline assignment: CDR1 LGHDT and CDR2 YNNKEL (reference sequence). This CDR3 spans 16 amino acids. Written as DNA, the CDR3 is TGTGCCAGCAGCCCTGGGACAGGGAGTCGGAACACTGAAGCTTTCTTT. This translates into CASSPGTGSRNTEAFF.

This clonotype has at least ten counts. The chain couples TRBV29-1 to TRBJ2-7, with D possibly TRBD1 on 6 matching bases. Germline V gives CDR1 SQVTM, CDR2 ANQGSEA. The CDR3 is made up of 13 amino acids. Trimming shortened V by 8 bases and J by 5 bases, and 19 bases separated the two germline ends. The CDR3 region is CSFSTGKRNEQYF. CDR3 in DNA: TGCAGCTTTTCAACAGGGAAGAGGAACGAGCAGTACTTC.

There are many counts of this clonotype. The rearrangement uses TRBV14 and TRBJ1-6; D not certain. The germline V gene has CDR1 SGHDN and CDR2 FVKESK. The length of the CDR3 is 12 residues. Trimming removed 5 bases at V and 12 bases at J, with 11 bases between. The CDR3 protein is CASSYLGRPLHF. The CDR3 region has the DNA TGTGCCAGCAGCTACCTCGGTAGACCCCTCCACTTT. Complete variable domain (other parts from reference TRBV14 and TRBJ1-6): EAGVTQFPSHSVIEKGQTVTLRCDPISGHDNLYWYRRVMGKEIKFLLHFVKESKQDESGMPNNRFLAERTGGTYSTLKVQPAELEDSGVYFCASSYLGRPLHFGNGTRLTVT.

This clonotype was detected ten times or more. J is TRBJ1-6 and V is TRBV14; D is possibly TRBD1 (5 bases). CDR1 and CDR2 from the germline V gene are SGHDN and FVKESK. The CDR3 length is 14 residues. Trimming left V 4 bases short and J 4 bases short, with 8 bases between. CDR3 DNA sequence: TGTGCCAGCAGCCGGGGCCTTTATAATTCACCCCTCCACTTT. Translated: CASSRGLYNSPLHF.

This clonotype appeared many times. V gene TRBV20-1 combines with J gene TRBJ2-1, with 8 bases matching TRBD2. V gave up 6 bases and J gave up 10 bases; unmatched junction bases: 11. CDR1 and CDR2 from the germline V gene are DFQATT and SNEGSKA (reference sequence). This CDR3 region has 13 residues. CDR3 amino acids: CSATGTRGREQFF. For the CDR3, the DNA is TGCAGTGCCACCGGGACTAGGGGCAGGGAGCAGTTCTTC.

This clonotype was observed at least ten times. This sequence joins TRBV13 and TRBJ1-6, with D hard to call. The CDR3 has 15 residues. The V gene's germline CDR1 is PRHDT and CDR2 FYEKMQ (reference sequence). V was shortened by 2 bases and J by 6 bases, with 11 bases between the two germline ends. The DNA for the CDR3 is TGTGCCAGCAGCTTAAGGGCAGAACTTAATTCACCCCTCCACTTT. Translation: CASSLRAELNSPLHF.